This T cell receptor (beta chain) was retrieved from a study of regulatory T cells in long-lasting Graves disease (TCRdb year 2021). Background for the entire study: Persistent Graves' disease was defined as antithyroid drug treatment for over 5 years with persistently positive TSH receptor autoantibodies. Peripheral blood TCR sequencing and RNA sequencing compared persistent Graves' disease patients with newly diagnosed Graves' disease patients. The study was registered as a clinical trial and conducted in China. A total of roughly 35 samples underwent TCR sequencing: around 13 from persistent and about 20 from newly diagnosed Graves' disease patients. In the clinical cohort, patients with persistent Graves' disease had used antithyroid drugs for an average of about 10.3 years.

Library method: multiplex PCR. The sequencing machine was an Illumina HiSeq 4000. To build TCR beta libraries, CDR3 regions were amplified by Arm-PCR using iRepertoire HTBI primers. Before sequencing, the PCR products underwent gel purification. In the paper's pipeline: A total of fewer than 65 TRBV and 14 TRBJ segments were identified across samples and were used for gene usage analysis of CDR3 amino acid clonotypes. COPE and FqMerger were used to merge filtered high-quality paired reads into contigs. Contigs were aligned with BLAST to IMGT TRBV, TRBD and TRBJ reference genes, and CDR3 was defined per IMGT. Highly expanded clones were defined as clonotypes with a frequency above 0.1%. Repertoire diversity was measured by Shannon entropy, and V-J evenness by the Gini coefficient. A clonotype was considered public if more than one individual shared it. TCRdb handled the public reads itself, with Q25 trimming in fastp and clone calling in MiXCR, and kept productive beta chains. One record per CDR3 amino acid sequence lists the most common genes and DNA. These V and J calls derive from TCRdb rather than the authors' analysis. The sample profile shows around 460,000 distinct CDR3 sequences; approximately 23% of them were found once. Of the sample, 13% falls within the top ten clones.

From the cysteine through the phenylalanine, the CDR3 covers 14 amino acids. Only the CDR3 portion is preserved as DNA: 42 bases, with reading frame beginning at the first base. Taken from the germline V gene, the CDR1 and CDR2 loops are SGHTA and FQGNSA. V is reduced by 6 bases and J by 8 bases, leaving a spacing of 19 bases between them. This specimen's time point label, interpreted: persistent/refractory GD, antithyroid drugs over 5 years with positive TRAb. For both TCR sequencing and RNA sequencing, RNA was extracted from PBMCs in TRIzol. The diagnosis of Graves' disease was made according to American Thyroid Association guidelines. The patients came from an endocrinology department in Xi'an, China. Each patient gave approximately 8.8 milliliters of peripheral blood, collected in an EDTA anticoagulant tube. PBMCs were isolated by Ficoll Paque Plus density gradient separation without further T cell sorting. An Agilent 2100 Bioanalyzer and agarose gel were used to assess RNA quality, and a NanoDrop 2000 was used to measure RNA concentration.

Points on this clonotype: Its recognized antigen is unknown. Base-call qualities are not available, and no considerably larger clone is one nucleotide away.

The study at large found these results: Only peripheral blood was studied, because thyroid tissue, the primary lesion, was inaccessible. The authors noted that the small sample size was a limitation that may lower accuracy. Compared with newly diagnosed patients, persistent Graves' disease patients had lower TCR Shannon entropy and fewer highly expanded clones, which suggests clonal expansion. Sequencing and analysis were restricted to the TCR beta chain. A larger number of public clonotypes was shared among persistent patients (approximately 2,600) than among newly diagnosed patients (roughly 1,000). Persistent disease showed preferential use of TRBV28, TRBJ1-2 and TRBJ2-5, whereas newly diagnosed disease favored TRBV20-1 and TRBJ2-1.

The specimen comprised peripheral blood mononuclear cells (PBMCs), sampled when the disease was refractory, from a patient treated with antithyroid drugs. This TCR was recovered from a female donor with Graves disease. The chain is made from TRBV7-2 and TRBJ1-2; TRBD1 could be the D gene, as 6 bases match. In nucleotides, the sequence is TGTGCCAGCAGTTCGGAGGGGGTTGGTGAAGGCTACACCTTC. Translated, this gives CASSSEGVGEGYTF.